The 29 T cell receptor beta chains below all came from one sample that was sequenced in a study of long-term antiretroviral therapy in people with HIV. A v3.0 immunoSEQ assay was performed at survey level. Repertoires were generated with immunoSEQ multiplex PCR, while TCRdb's copy carries only in-frame clones and drops some. The sample lists tens of thousands of clones; around 90% were seen once. Sequencing was performed on unsorted PBMCs, taken approximately 5.1 years after starting antiretroviral therapy. Every receptor here comes from a woman aged 40-49 years with HIV.

This clone was detected once. Here the CDR3 DNA reads TGTGCCAGCAGCTTGGGCGGGAATTCCTACGAGCAGTACTTC. Translation: CASSLGGNSYEQYF. This chain uses TRBV5-4 with TRBJ2-7, with D maybe TRBD2 (6 bases). Germline V gives CDR1 SGHNT, CDR2 YYREEE (reference sequence). The V end lost 0 bases, the J end lost 1 base, and 8 bases lay between the germline ends. CDR3 length: 14 amino acids.

V and J are TRBV19 and TRBJ2-7, with TRBD2 as a possible D gene (6 bases). The CDR3 has 13 amino acids. V was cut by 3 bases and J by 1 base, with 7 bases left in between. Germline loops: CDR1 LNHDA, CDR2 SQIVND (reference sequence). CDR3 amino acids: CASSIGLSYEQYF. The CDR3 DNA reads as TGTGCCAGTAGTATCGGACTATCCTACGAGCAGTACTTC.

Turning to this clone: Its ends do not fully match the called genes, so a read error is possible. Other DNA sequences in this specimen translate into the identical CDR3. The chain employs TRBV5-1 and TRBJ1-1; TRBD1 might be the D (6 bases). There are 14 residues in the CDR3. Germline loops: CDR1 SGHRS, CDR2 YFSETQ. Here the CDR3 reads CASSSRTANTEAFF. CDR3 DNA: TGCGCCAGCAGCTCAAGGACAGCAAACACCGAAGCTTTCTTT.

The gene calls are TRBV6-5 and TRBJ2-1, with 10 bases matching TRBD1. The CDR3 sequence is 15 residues long. Germline CDR1 reads MNHEY; CDR2 reads SVGAGI. V shed 9 bases, J shed 3 bases, and the junction held 8 bases outside the gene matches. CDR3 residues: CASGKGQGVYNEQFF. The CDR3 DNA reads TGTGCCAGTGGGAAAGGACAGGGGGTCTACAATGAGCAGTTCTTC.

The rearrangement uses TRBV29-1 and TRBJ1-2, with a weak D call TRBD1 (6 bases). Germline loops: CDR1 SQVTM, CDR2 ANQGSEA. The CDR3 totals 14 residues. V lost 3 bases and J 2 bases, leaving 13 bases between the germline ends. Here the CDR3 reads CSVDLGGANYGYTF. The DNA of the CDR3 is TGCAGCGTTGATTTGGGGGGCGCGAACTATGGCTACACCTTC.

The genes are TRBV15 and TRBJ2-1; perhaps D is TRBD1 or TRBD2 (5 bases each). Trimming cost V 2 bases and J 2 bases, with 10 bases left between them. In germline, CDR1 is LNHNV, CDR2 YYDKDF (reference sequence). The CDR3 is 15 residues long. Here the CDR3 DNA reads TGTGCCACCAGCAGAAGGGACGGAGCCTACAATGAGCAGTTCTTC. Protein sequence: CATSRRDGAYNEQFF. Drawing the rest from reference TRBV15 and TRBJ2-1, the complete variable domain is DAMVIQNPRYQVTQFGKPVTLSCSQTLNHNVMYWYQQKSSQAPKLLFHYYDKDFNNEADTPDNFQSRRPNTSFCFLDIRSPGLGDTAMYLCATSRRDGAYNEQFFGPGTRLTVL.

The chain couples TRBV10-1 to TRBJ1-1, with D unclear. V was trimmed by 3 bases and J by 5 bases, leaving 7 bases between them. The CDR3 spans 12 residues. Germline-derived CDR1 and CDR2 are WNHNN and SYGVQD (reference sequence). The CDR3 DNA is TGCGCCAGCAGTGACGGTCGGACTGAAGCTTTCTTT. It specifies CASSDGRTEAFF.

CDR3 coding DNA: TGTGCCAGCAGTGAATGGGGGGGTGACAGTTACTCTGGAAACACCATATATTTT. This encodes CASSEWGGDSYSGNTIYF. The V call is TRBV6-1, the J call TRBJ1-3; TRBD1 is a possible D gene (5 bases). Germline V gene data show CDR1 as MNHNS and CDR2 as SASEGT. CDR3 length: 18 residues. Trimming stripped 2 bases from V and 0 bases from J, with 17 bases between.

This chain joins TRBV12-5 and TRBJ1-5; 8 nucleotides agree with TRBD1. The CDR3 spans 18 residues. V dropped 2 bases and J dropped 0; count of bases not matched to a gene: 9. CDR1 is LGHNT and CDR2 is FRNRAP in the germline V gene. CDR3 sequence (DNA): TGTGCTAGTGGTTTGCCCAAGGACAGGGAGAATAGCAATCAGCCCCAGCATTTT. It is translated as CASGLPKDRENSNQPQHF.

V is TRBV29-1 and J is TRBJ2-1; 8 bases line up with TRBD2. This CDR3 is 14 amino acids long. In germline, CDR1 is SQVTM, CDR2 ANQGSEA. The ends lost 4 bases at V and 3 bases at J; junction bases unmatched: 5. CDR3 nucleotides: TGCAGCGTTGGTTTACTAGCGGACTACAATGAGCAGTTCTTC. This gives the protein CSVGLLADYNEQFF.

The genes are TRBV29-1 and TRBJ1-1; D is ambiguous. Germline CDR1 and CDR2: SQVTM and ANQGSEA. This CDR3 comprises 9 residues. Trimming took off 2 bases at V and 7 bases at J, with 2 bases between the two ends. DNA of the CDR3: TGCAGCGTTGAACTTGAAGCTTTCTTT. It translates to CSVELEAFF.

The V call is TRBV10-1, the J call TRBJ2-3; 7 bases are shared with TRBD1. Germline CDR1 reads WNHNN; CDR2 reads SYGVQD (reference sequence). The CDR3 runs to 14 residues. The V segment lost 6 bases and the J segment 6 bases; nucleotides outside the gene matches: 9. The DNA for the CDR3 is TGCGCCAGCAGCGACGCTATGACAGGGGATACGCAGTATTTT. Its protein product is CASSDAMTGDTQYF.

This clone qualifies as medium-sized. The chain uses TRBV13 and TRBJ1-1; no firm D call. Germline CDR1 is PRHDT and CDR2 is FYEKMQ (reference sequence). Trimming removed 1 base from V and 0 bases from J, with 9 bases in between. The CDR3 extends over 15 amino acids. The CDR3 DNA is TGTGCCAGCAGCTTAGCAGGAGGGATGAACACTGAAGCTTTCTTT. This sequence encodes CASSLAGGMNTEAFF.

The V gene is TRBV7-9, the J gene TRBJ1-2; D possibly corresponds to TRBD1 (5 bases). V was clipped by 1 base and J by 9 bases, with 15 bases between them. This CDR3 spans 14 amino acids. Per the germline V gene, CDR1 is SEHNR and CDR2 is FQNEAQ (reference sequence). The CDR3: CASSLVGQGGSYTF. The CDR3 nucleotides are TGTGCCAGCAGCTTAGTAGGCCAGGGAGGGAGCTACACCTTC.

J is TRBJ1-6 and V is TRBV5-1; maybe TRBD1 (5 bases). Per germline, CDR1 SGHRS and CDR2 YFSETQ. The germline V and J ends were trimmed by 0 bases and 7 bases, with 14 bases remaining between them. The CDR3 covers 16 residues. In nucleotides, the CDR3 is TGCGCCAGCAGCTTGGGGGGCACGGCGGCCAATTCACCCCTCCACTTT. It encodes CASSLGGTAANSPLHF.

The V call is TRBV2, the J call TRBJ2-3; D might be TRBD1 or TRBD2, each matching 6 bases. The V end was cut by 5 bases, the J end by 0 bases, with 18 bases between. Germline V gene data show CDR1 as SNHLY and CDR2 as FYNNEI. CDR3 length: 17 amino acids. CDR3 DNA: TGTGCCAGCAGTCGGTACCTAGGGGGGACTAGCACAGATACGCAGTATTTT. It yields the protein CASSRYLGGTSTDTQYF.

The genes are TRBV29-1 and TRBJ2-1; a weak D match, TRBD2 (5 bases). Germline CDR1 reads SQVTM; CDR2 reads ANQGSEA. The ends were cut back, 1 base at V and 4 bases at J, with 5 bases in the middle. CDR3 length: 12 residues. CDR3 sequence (DNA): TGCAGCGTTGAAGGGAGGTACAATGAGCAGTTCTTC. Translating it yields CSVEGRYNEQFF.

In this sample, this clone turned up a few times. The rearrangement joins TRBV5-6 to TRBJ2-3; 14 nucleotides line up with TRBD2. Germline CDR1 and CDR2: SGHDT and YYEEEE. V lost 3 bases, J lost 3 bases, and 6 bases stayed unmatched. CDR3 length equals 17 residues. CDR3 loop: CASSYRLAGGWTDTQYF. The DNA of the CDR3 is TGTGCCAGCAGCTACAGACTAGCGGGAGGGTGGACAGATACGCAGTATTTT. Looking up the rest from reference TRBV5-6 and TRBJ2-3 gives the full variable domain: DAGVTQSPTHLIKTRGQQVTLRCSPKSGHDTVSWYQQALGQGPQFIFQYYEEEERQRGNFPDRFSGHQFPNYSSELNVNALLLGDSALYLCASSYRLAGGWTDTQYFGPGTRLTVL.

V usage is TRBV27 and J usage is TRBJ1-6; no reliable D call. The germline CDR1 and CDR2 sequences are MNHEY and SMNVEV (reference sequence). This CDR3 contains 13 residues. V was cut by 3 bases and J by 4 bases, with 4 bases left in between. CDR3 sequence: CASSFIYNSPLHF. The CDR3 DNA sequence: TGTGCCAGCAGTTTCATTTATAATTCACCCCTCCACTTT.

The chain is built from TRBV19 and TRBJ2-3, with TRBD2 matching over 10 bases. This CDR3 has 17 amino acids. J was trimmed by 1 base and V by 5 bases; bases with no gene match: 9. Germline V gene sequence: CDR1 LNHDA, CDR2 SQIVND (reference sequence). Here the CDR3 reads CASSPERLAGGTDTQYF. The DNA of the CDR3 is TGTGCCAGTAGTCCCGAGCGGCTAGCGGGAGGCACAGATACGCAGTATTTT.

The chain is built from TRBV7-9 and TRBJ1-6; D perhaps matches TRBD1 (5 bases). The V end lost 1 base, the J end lost 10 bases, and 17 bases lay between the germline ends. From germline, CDR1 is SEHNR and CDR2 FQNEAQ (reference sequence). The CDR3 contains 16 residues. CDR3 amino acids: CASSLVGLGVGSPLHF. The CDR3 nucleotides are TGTGCCAGCAGCTTAGTGGGGTTAGGGGTTGGATCACCCCTCCACTTT.

The V and J genes are TRBV19 and TRBJ1-5, with 12 bases identical to TRBD1. This CDR3 has 16 amino acids. V gave up 3 bases and J gave up 7 bases; unmatched junction bases: 7. Germline V CDR1 and CDR2: LNHDA, SQIVND (reference sequence). The CDR3 spells CASSIRGQGAGQPQHF. CDR3 nucleotides: TGTGCCAGTAGTATTAGGGGACAGGGGGCAGGGCAGCCCCAGCATTTT.

The CDR3 spells CASSFGQGLGQPQHF. DNA for the CDR3: TGTGCCAGCAGCTTTGGGCAGGGGTTGGGTCAGCCCCAGCATTTT. The chain combines TRBV5-5 with TRBJ1-5, with TRBD1 as a possible D gene (6 bases). V shed 2 bases and J shed 6 bases, with 15 bases lying between them. CDR1 is SGHKS, CDR2 YYEKEE, per germline (reference sequence). This CDR3 has 15 residues.

J is TRBJ1-5 and V is TRBV21-1; TRBD1 is the table's D call and was not checked against the DNA. TRBV21-1 is a recognized pseudogene. This CDR3 is 16 amino acids long. This CDR3 is CASSSKARRGGRPQHF. In DNA form, the CDR3 reads TGTGCCAGCAGCTCCAAGGCCAGGAGAGGGGGTCGGCCCCAGCATTTT.

This chain connects TRBV6-5 to TRBJ1-3; D uncertain. The germline V and J ends were trimmed by 2 bases and 2 bases, with 7 bases remaining between them. The CDR3 length is 14 residues. Looked up from germline, CDR1 is MNHEY and CDR2 is SVGAGI. CDR3 loop: CASSYLGAGNTIYF. The CDR3 DNA follows: TGTGCCAGCAGTTACCTCGGGGCTGGAAACACCATATATTTT.

V gene TRBV5-4 combines with J gene TRBJ1-3; D not certain. The germline V gene encodes CDR1 SGHNT and CDR2 YYREEE (reference sequence). Trimming took off 0 bases at V and 0 bases at J, with 7 bases between the two ends. There are 15 residues in the CDR3. DNA for the CDR3: TGTGCCAGCAGCTTGGTGCCAGGCTCTGGAAACACCATATATTTT. This codes for CASSLVPGSGNTIYF.

The rearrangement links TRBV6-6 to TRBJ1-1, with D uncertain. The germline gives CDR1 MNHNY, CDR2 SVGAGI (reference sequence). This CDR3 is built from 13 residues. V was trimmed by 6 bases and J by 1 base, leaving 9 bases between them. The CDR3 nucleotides read TGTGCCAGCAGCCTGACGGGGAACACTGAAGCTTTCTTT. This translates into CASSLTGNTEAFF.

The rearrangement links TRBV7-2 to TRBJ1-4; 9 bases agree with TRBD1. Germline loops: CDR1 SGHTA, CDR2 FQGNSA. This CDR3 comprises 17 residues. With V trimmed by 1 base and J by 12 bases, 15 bases remained unmatched. CDR3 DNA sequence: TGTGCCAGCAGCTTAGACGGTGGAGGGACAGGGACCTTCGAACTGTTTTTT. Protein: CASSLDGGGTGTFELFF.

The rearrangement joins TRBV5-5 to TRBJ2-1; no reliable D call. CDR1 is SGHKS and CDR2 is YYEKEE in the germline V gene (reference sequence). The ends were cut back, 4 bases at V and 7 bases at J, with 9 bases in the middle. The length of the CDR3 is 12 residues. The DNA of the CDR3 is TGTGCCAGCAGCCTCGGCAGAAATGAGCAGTTCTTC. Translated: CASSLGRNEQFF.